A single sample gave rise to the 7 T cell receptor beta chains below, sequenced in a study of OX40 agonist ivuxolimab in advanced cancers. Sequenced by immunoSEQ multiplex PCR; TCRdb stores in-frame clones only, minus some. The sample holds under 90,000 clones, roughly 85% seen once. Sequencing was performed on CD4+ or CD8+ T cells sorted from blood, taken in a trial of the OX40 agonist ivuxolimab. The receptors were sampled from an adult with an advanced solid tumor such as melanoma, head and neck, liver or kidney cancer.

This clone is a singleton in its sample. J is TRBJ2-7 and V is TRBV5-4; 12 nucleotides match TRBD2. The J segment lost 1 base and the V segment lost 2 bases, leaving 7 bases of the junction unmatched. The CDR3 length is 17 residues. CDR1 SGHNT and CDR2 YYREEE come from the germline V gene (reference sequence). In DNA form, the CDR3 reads TGTGCCAGCAGCTTCGGGCTAGCGGGAGGGCCGTCCTACGAGCAGTACTTC. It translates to CASSFGLAGGPSYEQYF.

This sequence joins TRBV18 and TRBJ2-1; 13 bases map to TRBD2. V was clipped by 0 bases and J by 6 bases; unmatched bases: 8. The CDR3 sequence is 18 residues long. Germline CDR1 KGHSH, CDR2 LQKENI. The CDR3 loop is CASSPPGLAGVRGNEQFF. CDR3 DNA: TGTGCCAGCTCACCACCCGGACTAGCGGGAGTAAGAGGCAATGAGCAGTTCTTC.

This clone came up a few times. Here the CDR3 reads CASSFIQNIQYF. CDR3 DNA: TGTGCCAGCAGCTTCATTCAGAACATTCAGTACTTC. The rearrangement links TRBV7-2 to TRBJ2-4; D unresolved. Germline CDR1 and CDR2: SGHTA and FQGNSA. Trimming pared 3 bases from V and 7 bases from J, leaving 7 bases between. The CDR3 is 12 residues long.

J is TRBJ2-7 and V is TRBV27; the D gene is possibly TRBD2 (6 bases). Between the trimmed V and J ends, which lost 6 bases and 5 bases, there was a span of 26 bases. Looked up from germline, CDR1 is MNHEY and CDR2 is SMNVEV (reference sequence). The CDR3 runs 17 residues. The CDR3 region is CASSTKSRLGLIDEQYF. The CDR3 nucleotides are TGTGCCAGCAGCACGAAATCTCGACTAGGGCTTATCGACGAGCAGTACTTC.

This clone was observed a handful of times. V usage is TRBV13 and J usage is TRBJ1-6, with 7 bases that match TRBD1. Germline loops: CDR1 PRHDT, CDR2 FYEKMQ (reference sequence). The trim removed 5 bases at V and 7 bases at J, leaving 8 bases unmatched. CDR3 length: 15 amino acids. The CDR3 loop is CASSLNRGPNSPLHF. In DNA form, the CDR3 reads TGTGCCAGCAGCCTGAACAGGGGACCAAATTCACCCCTCCACTTT.

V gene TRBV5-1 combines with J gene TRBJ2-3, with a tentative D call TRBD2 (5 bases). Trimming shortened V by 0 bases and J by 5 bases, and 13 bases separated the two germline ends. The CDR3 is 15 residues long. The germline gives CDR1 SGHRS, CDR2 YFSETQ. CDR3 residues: CASSLASSSGDTQYF. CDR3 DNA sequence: TGCGCCAGCAGCTTGGCCTCTAGCTCGGGAGATACGCAGTATTTT.

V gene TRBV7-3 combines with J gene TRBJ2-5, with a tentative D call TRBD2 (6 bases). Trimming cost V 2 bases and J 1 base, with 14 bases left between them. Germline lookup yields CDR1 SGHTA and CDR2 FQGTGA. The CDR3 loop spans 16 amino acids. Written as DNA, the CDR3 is TGTGCCAGCAGCTTAGGGGTACTGGGGGGCCAAGAGACCCAGTACTTC. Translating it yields CASSLGVLGGQETQYF.